This TCR beta chain was captured by sequencing in a study of follicular helper T cells after annual influenza vaccination. Study results and limitations: Day 7 ICOS+CD38+ clones later appeared mostly in ICOS-CD38- cTfh.

The ends lost 0 bases at V and 7 bases at J; junction bases unmatched: 7. The CDR3 runs 14 residues. Germline assignment: CDR1 GTSNPN and CDR2 SVGIG (reference sequence). Documented time point: 2015-2016 season, 7 days after influenza vaccination. Sorted blood CD4 subsets were sequenced before and after adults received seasonal inactivated influenza vaccine. The data were produced by immunoSEQ multiplex PCR, yet TCRdb's version contains in-frame clones alone and is incomplete. This sample has about 6,800 clones, with around 80% found just once. Turning to this clone: The antigen remains undetermined.

This TCR came from an adult who received the influenza vaccine. This chain joins TRBV30 and TRBJ2-7; 9 positions agree with TRBD2. This specimen consisted of CXCR5- memory CD4+ T cells sorted from blood, obtained 7 days after influenza vaccination. CDR3 residues: CAWSVRAGGPEQYF. CDR3 nucleotides: TGTGCCTGGAGTGTCCGGGCGGGGGGGCCTGAGCAGTACTTC.